These 25 T cell receptor beta chains came from one sample sequenced in a study of identical twins. Each CDR3 protein gets one entry after TCRdb re-called the 5' RACE reads with MiXCR. The table records a few hundred thousand distinct CDR3 sequences, 20% to 25% of them present only once. These same records also appear under a second study, on T cells expressing NK-cell markers.

Specimen: CD4+ T cells sorted from blood. These receptor sequences come from a woman under 30 in good health.

The V and J genes are TRBV29-1 and TRBJ2-3; D gene ambiguous. The ends were cut back, 6 bases at V and 4 bases at J, with 8 bases in the middle. Germline values: CDR1 SQVTM, CDR2 ANQGSEA. The CDR3 has 11 residues. The CDR3 is CSVELSDTQYF. The CDR3 coding sequence is TGCAGCGTCGAACTATCAGATACGCAGTATTTT.

This clonotype was seen a few times. The V gene is TRBV20-1, the J gene TRBJ2-7; D is ambiguous. Between the trimmed V and J ends, which lost 0 bases and 7 bases, there was a span of 13 bases. CDR3 length: 13 amino acids. The germline gives CDR1 DFQATT, CDR2 SNEGSKA (reference sequence). The CDR3 sequence is CSARDRSYGEQYF. The CDR3 nucleotides are TGCAGTGCTAGAGATAGGAGTTACGGGGAGCAGTACTTC.

This clonotype was seen more than once but under ten times. The V and J genes are TRBV5-6 and TRBJ1-2, with D tentatively TRBD1 (5 bases). V lost 2 bases and J lost 3, with 8 bases in between. The germline gives CDR1 SGHDT, CDR2 YYEEEE. The CDR3 has 13 amino acids. The CDR3 region is CASSFMTDYGYTF. DNA of the CDR3: TGTGCCAGCAGCTTCATGACAGACTATGGCTACACCTTC.

This clonotype was seen only a few times. The V and J genes are TRBV5-1 and TRBJ2-7, with D possibly being TRBD1 or TRBD2 (7 bases each). Per the germline V gene, CDR1 is SGHRS and CDR2 is YFSETQ. Trimming took off 0 bases at V and 5 bases at J, with 15 bases between the two ends. CDR3 length: 15 residues. The CDR3 loop is CASSLGQGGGHEQYF. CDR3 DNA sequence: TGCGCCAGCAGCTTGGGACAGGGAGGGGGTCACGAGCAGTACTTC.

This chain uses TRBV4-3 with TRBJ2-2; D is uncertain. V was trimmed by 0 bases and J by 6 bases, leaving 14 bases between them. This CDR3 has 16 residues. Looked up from germline, CDR1 is LGHNA and CDR2 is YSLEER. CDR3 loop: CASSQDVERSSGELFF. The CDR3 region has the DNA TGCGCCAGCAGCCAAGACGTAGAAAGGTCTTCCGGGGAGCTGTTTTTT.

The chain has TRBV20-1 and TRBJ2-7; 8 positions match TRBD1. Trimming cost V 3 bases and J 2 bases; bases outside gene matches: 3. In germline, CDR1 is DFQATT, CDR2 SNEGSKA (reference sequence). This CDR3 spans 13 amino acids. CDR3 DNA: TGCAGTGCTAGTCCGGGACAGGCCTACGAGCAGTACTTC. Translated: CSASPGQAYEQYF.

There are a few counts of this clonotype. The chain employs TRBV12-3 or TRBV12-4 and TRBJ2-1; the D gene is possibly TRBD2 (5 bases). The V gene lost 2 bases and the J gene lost 5 bases, with 16 bases spanning the gap. The CDR3 is 16 residues long. DNA of the CDR3: TGTGCCAGCAGTTTAAGGCGAGGGCCTATAAACAATGAGCAGTTCTTC. Protein sequence: CASSLRRGPINNEQFF.

This sequence joins TRBV9 and TRBJ2-3, with TRBD2 matching over 10 bases. V was pared by 4 bases and J by 6 bases, with 14 bases of the junction left unmatched. This CDR3 contains 17 residues. The germline CDR1 and CDR2 sequences are SGDLS and YYNGEE. Written as DNA, the CDR3 is TGTGCCAGCAGCATAGCTTCCCTAGCGGGAGTGTTGGATACGCAGTATTTT. As protein: CASSIASLAGVLDTQYF.

This clonotype was counted between two and nine times. This chain connects TRBV20-1 to TRBJ2-5; D might be TRBD1 (6 bases). The CDR3 spans 15 residues. Germline CDR1 DFQATT, CDR2 SNEGSKA (reference sequence). Trimming took 0 bases from V and 4 from J, leaving 15 bases between them. The CDR3 is CSARDLQGLGETQYF. The CDR3 DNA sequence: TGCAGTGCTAGAGATCTACAGGGTTTAGGAGAGACCCAGTACTTC.

This clonotype was picked up a small number of times. DNA for the CDR3: TGTGCCAGCAGCTTATACAGGGGGGGATACGAGCAGTACTTC. It yields the protein CASSLYRGGYEQYF. The rearrangement links TRBV7-2 to TRBJ2-7, with D tentatively TRBD1 (8 bases). V shed 2 bases and J shed 4 bases, with 12 bases lying between them. This CDR3 region has 14 residues. Germline lookup yields CDR1 SGHTA and CDR2 FQGNSA.

A few counts support this clonotype. V and J are TRBV20-1 and TRBJ1-1; a possible D gene is TRBD1 (6 bases). Germline CDR1 and CDR2: DFQATT and SNEGSKA (reference sequence). Deletions cut 4 bases from V and 0 bases from J, with 9 bases between. CDR3 length equals 13 residues. The CDR3 DNA follows: TGCAGTGCTAAAACAGGGATGAACACTGAAGCTTTCTTT. As protein: CSAKTGMNTEAFF.

The gene calls are TRBV7-9 and TRBJ1-5, with 7 positions matching TRBD1. This CDR3 has 16 residues. Germline trimming cut 1 base from V and 4 bases from J; bases unmatched to any gene: 7. The V gene's germline CDR1 is SEHNR and CDR2 FQNEAQ (reference sequence). CDR3 in amino acids: CASSLGMGQYNQPQHF. The CDR3 DNA follows: TGTGCCAGCAGCTTAGGTATGGGACAGTATAATCAGCCCCAGCATTTT. The variable domain in full, with the rest retrieved from reference TRBV7-9 and TRBJ1-5, is DTGVSQNPRHKITKRGQNVTFRCDPISEHNRLYWYRQTLGQGPEFLTYFQNEAQLEKSRLLSDRFSAERPKGSFSTLEIQRTEQGDSAMYLCASSLGMGQYNQPQHFGDGTRLSIL.

There are a few counts of this clonotype. The rearrangement joins TRBV7-8 to TRBJ2-7; TRBD1 matches 10 bases. Germline CDR1 reads SGHVS; CDR2 reads FQNEAQ. The V segment lost 5 bases and the J segment 5 bases; nucleotides outside the gene matches: 12. The CDR3 consists of 16 residues. The DNA for the CDR3 is TGTGCCAGCAGCCCCCCCAGGGACAGGGGTTTTGACGAGCAGTACTTC. It is translated as CASSPPRDRGFDEQYF.

This clonotype was found a few times. V usage is TRBV4-3 and J usage is TRBJ2-1; tentative D call: TRBD2 (6 bases). CDR3 length equals 15 residues. Germline V gene lookup returns CDR1 LGHNA and CDR2 YSLEER. Trimming pared 1 base from V and 6 bases from J, leaving 13 bases between. The CDR3 loop is CASSQGLSGANEQFF. In DNA, the CDR3 is TGCGCCAGCAGCCAAGGTCTTTCGGGAGCCAATGAGCAGTTCTTC.

This chain connects TRBV20-1 to TRBJ2-1, with D perhaps assigned TRBD1 or TRBD2 (5 bases each). The V end lost 5 bases, the J end lost 12 bases, and 14 bases lay between the germline ends. The CDR3 has 11 amino acids. CDR1 is DFQATT and CDR2 is SNEGSKA in the germline V gene (reference sequence). The CDR3 sequence: CSARDLKGQFF. CDR3 sequence (DNA): TGCAGTGCTCGGGACCTAAAAGGGCAGTTCTTC.

The chain carries TRBV20-1 and TRBJ2-3; 11 bases are a match to TRBD2. The length of the CDR3 is 16 residues. Germline V gives CDR1 DFQATT, CDR2 SNEGSKA (reference sequence). V shed 3 bases, J shed 3 bases, and the junction held 8 bases outside the gene matches. CDR3 sequence (DNA): TGCAGTGCTAGCCCGACTAGCGGGGTGGGGACAGATACGCAGTATTTT. As protein: CSASPTSGVGTDTQYF.

The chain couples TRBV5-1 to TRBJ2-7; perhaps D is TRBD1 or TRBD2 (5 bases each). V was shortened by 3 bases and J by 7 bases, with 11 bases between the two germline ends. CDR1 and CDR2 (germline): SGHRS, YFSETQ. CDR3 size: 12 residues. CDR3 nucleotides: TGCGCCAGCAGCTGGGGCCCGGGGGAGCAGTACTTC. Its protein is CASSWGPGEQYF. Drawing the rest from reference TRBV5-1 and TRBJ2-7, the complete variable domain is KAGVTQTPRYLIKTRGQQVTLSCSPISGHRSVSWYQQTPGQGLQFLFEYFSETQRNKGNFPGRFSGRQFSNSRSEMNVSTLELGDSALYLCASSWGPGEQYFGPGTRLTVT.

This chain uses TRBV5-1 with TRBJ1-2; D ambiguous. CDR1 and CDR2 (germline): SGHRS, YFSETQ. CDR3 length: 14 residues. Trimming removed 0 bases at V and 4 bases at J, with 10 bases between. This chain's CDR3 is CASSLASGSYGYTF. The CDR3 nucleotides are TGCGCCAGCAGCTTGGCTTCTGGTTCCTATGGCTACACCTTC.

This clonotype was recorded a few times. This chain uses TRBV3-1 with TRBJ1-2; D possibly corresponds to TRBD1 (5 bases). The CDR3 is made up of 15 amino acids. Germline-derived CDR1 and CDR2 are LGHDT and YNNKEL (reference sequence). Between the trimmed V and J ends, which lost 0 bases and 3 bases, there was a span of 11 bases. The CDR3 spells CASSQDGTAYYGYTF. The CDR3 nucleotides read TGTGCCAGCAGCCAAGATGGGACCGCTTACTATGGCTACACCTTC.

This clonotype was counted many times. This chain uses TRBV14 with TRBJ1-1; a weak D match, TRBD1 (6 bases). The ends were cut back, 2 bases at V and 7 bases at J, with 14 bases in the middle. Germline-derived CDR1 and CDR2 are SGHDN and FVKESK. The CDR3 consists of 14 residues. CDR3 DNA: TGTGCCAGCAGCCAATTAGGGGGGTATAATGAAGCTTTCTTT. Amino acids: CASSQLGGYNEAFF.

This clonotype was seen repeatedly, ten times or more. The chain couples TRBV24-1 to TRBJ2-1, with D hard to call. V lost 4 bases and J 7 bases, leaving 7 bases between the germline ends. The CDR3 is made up of 12 amino acids. Germline loops: CDR1 KGHDR, CDR2 SFDVKD. The CDR3: CATSERGNEQFF. CDR3 sequence (DNA): TGTGCCACCAGTGAACGTGGAAATGAGCAGTTCTTC.

This clonotype was seen only a few times. V gene TRBV5-1 combines with J gene TRBJ2-1; D is undetermined. The germline CDR1 and CDR2 sequences are SGHRS and YFSETQ. V lost 1 base and J lost 3, with 11 bases in between. CDR3 length equals 15 residues. The CDR3 nucleotides are TGCGCCAGCAGCTTGACCTCCCTCCTCTACAATGAGCAGTTCTTC. Translation: CASSLTSLLYNEQFF.

The rearrangement uses TRBV6-2 or TRBV6-3 and TRBJ2-7, with D unresolved. The V gene lost 6 bases and the J gene lost 3 bases, with 12 bases spanning the gap. Germline lookup yields CDR1 MNHEY and CDR2 SVGEGT. CDR3 length equals 13 residues. The CDR3 is CASRGINLYEQYF. CDR3 nucleotide sequence: TGTGCCAGCAGAGGGATCAACCTCTACGAGCAGTACTTC.

This clonotype was detected a few times. This chain connects TRBV5-1 to TRBJ1-1; D remains unclear. The V end was cut by 2 bases, the J end by 7 bases, with 9 bases between. Germline V lookup: CDR1 SGHRS, CDR2 YFSETQ. The CDR3 runs to 12 residues. The CDR3 DNA sequence: TGCGCCAGCAGCTTTAACTCCATTGAAGCTTTCTTT. Translating gives CASSFNSIEAFF.

Points on this clonotype: The junction and the germline gene differ at one end; a read error may be behind it. The rearrangement joins TRBV5-1 to TRBJ2-3; a possible D gene is TRBD2 (5 bases). CDR3 length: 17 residues. Per germline, CDR1 SGHRS and CDR2 YFSETQ. The CDR3 here is CASSLDRAQQWGDTLYF. CDR3 nucleotides: TGCGCCAGCAGCCTCGATCGGGCCCAGCAATGGGGAGATACGCTGTATTTT.